This T cell receptor beta chain was captured by sequencing in a study of blood T cells in healthy people across ages. Using a J-beta primer mix together with a sample-barcoded 5' primer, a second PCR was run for about 6 to 12 cycles. TCRdb re-derived calls from the 5' RACE reads in MiXCR, one entry per CDR3 protein. Altogether around 320,000 distinct CDR3 sequences are present, 25% to 30% being singletons, with the ten largest covering 29%. The CDR3 is 12 amino acids. Per germline, CDR1 MNHNS and CDR2 SASEGT. In its sample, this clonotype was seen a few times. The rearrangement links TRBV6-1 to TRBJ2-1; a possible D gene is TRBD2 (5 bases). The J call may be mistaken, given a closer DNA end match to TRBJ2-7. The sequence came from a woman aged 70-85 years in good health. The sample taken for sequencing was blood. The CDR3 DNA is TGTGCCAGTTGTCGGACTGCCTACGAGCAGTACTTC. Its translation: CASCRTAYEQYF.